The sequence of this T cell receptor (beta chain) was determined in a study of T cells in localized non-small cell lung cancer (dated by TCRdb to 2020 to 2022). Describing the broader study: T cell repertoires of more than 200 early-stage NSCLC patients were analyzed, with tumors being compared against uninvolved tumor-adjacent lungs. All 230 or so NSCLC patients in the cohort were treatment-naive and had localized lung tumors that were resected. Of the NSCLC patients, 120 to 150 were male and roughly 100 were female, and the mean age was about 69 years. Study-wide findings and limitations: Since the design was exploratory, TCR variables were selected using unadjusted p-values with no false-discovery rate correction. Longer overall survival was associated with higher blood T cell density, whereas shorter survival was associated with higher adjacent-lung clonality. Uninvolved tumor-adjacent lung showed the highest T cell clonality, higher than tumor, which suggests more focused antigenic responses in the uninvolved tumor-adjacent lung. Because multi-region tumor sequencing was not done, intratumor heterogeneity could not be ruled out. Of the top 100 tumor clones, a median of 57 were detected in paired uninvolved adjacent lung; around 27 were also among that lung's top 100.

At diagnosis, peripheral blood, uninvolved tumor-adjacent lung and tumor were collected and were preserved as a mix of fresh-frozen and FFPE material. For TCR repertoire profiling, the blood samples were analyzed as peripheral blood mononuclear cells. TCR beta CDR3 regions were sequenced from DNA using the immunoSEQ Assay. The source study handled its data this way. To compute T cell density, TCR beta template counts were normalized to usable DNA, which was estimated by amplifying housekeeping genes. Richness was estimated with the preseqR package, extrapolating to 400,000 templates for PBMC samples and 120,000 templates for tissue samples. Clonality was defined as one minus Pielou's evenness. Tissue-enriched TCRs were identified by differential abundance testing using productive amino-acid clonotypes, minimum total count 5 and alpha 0.1. Repertoire overlap between compartments was quantified with the Jaccard Index and Morisita Overlap Index. TCR beta CDR3s were clustered by GLIPH together with public tetramer-defined viral CDR3s, and at least three viral sequences plus V-gene enrichment were required for viral motifs. TCRdb provides this immuneACCESS table in a form limited to in-frame rearrangements. Some clones are lacking; in checked studies, under half of them reflect an unresolved V gene, and why the rest are absent is not known. V and J calls and clone size come straight from that table; D and trimming were deduced from the DNA. The sample table holds some 130,000 clones, of which roughly 90% were seen once. The ten most abundant clones make up over 1.5% of the sample.

In regard to this clone: The antigen it recognizes is unknown. No quality values exist for individual bases; no much larger clone is one base distant.

Specimen: peripheral blood, collected before any cancer treatment. The source of this sequence is a female donor older than 55 with stage I lung adenocarcinoma.

The CDR3 sequence is CASSCTGGAGVAVEQYF. DNA sequence: TGTGCCAGCAGCTGTACTGGCGGAGCGGGAGTGGCGGTCGAGCAGTACTTC. The rearrangement joined TRBV12-1 to TRBJ2-7; the table's D call of TRBD2 was not tested on the DNA. TRBV12-1 counts as a pseudogene. The CDR3 holds 17 amino acids from the cysteine to the phenylalanine. This entry keeps only the CDR3 DNA: 51 bases, framed from base 1.